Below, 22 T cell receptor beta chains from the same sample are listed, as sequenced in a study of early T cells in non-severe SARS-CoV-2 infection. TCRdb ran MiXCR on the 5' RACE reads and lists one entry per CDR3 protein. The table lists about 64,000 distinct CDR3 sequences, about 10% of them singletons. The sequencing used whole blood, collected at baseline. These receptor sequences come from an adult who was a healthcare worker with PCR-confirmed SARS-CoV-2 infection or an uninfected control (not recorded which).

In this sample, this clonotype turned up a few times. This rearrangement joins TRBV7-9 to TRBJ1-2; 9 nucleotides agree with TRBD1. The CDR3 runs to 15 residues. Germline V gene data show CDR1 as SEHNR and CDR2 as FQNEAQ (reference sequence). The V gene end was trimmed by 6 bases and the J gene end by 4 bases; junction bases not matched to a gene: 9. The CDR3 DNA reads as TGTGCCAGCAGTTCGCCTCCGACAGGGGGCTATGGCTACACCTTC. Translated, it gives CASSSPPTGGYGYTF. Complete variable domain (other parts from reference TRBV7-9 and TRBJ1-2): DTGVSQNPRHKITKRGQNVTFRCDPISEHNRLYWYRQTLGQGPEFLTYFQNEAQLEKSRLLSDRFSAERPKGSFSTLEIQRTEQGDSAMYLCASSSPPTGGYGYTFGSGTRLTVV.

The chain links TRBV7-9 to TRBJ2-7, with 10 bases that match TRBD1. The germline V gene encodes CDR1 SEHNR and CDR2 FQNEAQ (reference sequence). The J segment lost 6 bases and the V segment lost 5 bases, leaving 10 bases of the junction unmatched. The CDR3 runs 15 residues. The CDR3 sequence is CASSLQGQGSVEQYF. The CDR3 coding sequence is TGTGCCAGCAGCCTTCAGGGACAGGGGTCCGTCGAGCAGTACTTC.

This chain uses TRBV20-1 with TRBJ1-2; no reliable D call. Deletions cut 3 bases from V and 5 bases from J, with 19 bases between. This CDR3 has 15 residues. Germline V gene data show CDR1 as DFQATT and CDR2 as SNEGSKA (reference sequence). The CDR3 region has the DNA TGCAGTGCTAGCGGTCGAGTGGGCGGTTGGTATGGCTACACCTTC. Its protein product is CSASGRVGGWYGYTF.

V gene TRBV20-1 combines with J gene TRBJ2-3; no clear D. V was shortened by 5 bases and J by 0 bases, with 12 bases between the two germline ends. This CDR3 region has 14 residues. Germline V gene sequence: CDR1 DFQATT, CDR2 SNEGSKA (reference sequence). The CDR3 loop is CSAFRTQSTDTQYF. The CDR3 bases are TGCAGTGCTTTTCGGACCCAGAGCACAGATACGCAGTATTTT.

This CDR3 reads CASSLGTEPQHF. The CDR3 DNA sequence: TGTGCCAGCAGCTTAGGTACTGAGCCCCAGCATTTT. The chain is built from TRBV7-9 and TRBJ1-5; D not resolved. The length of the CDR3 is 12 residues. V was cut by 1 base and J by 8 bases, with 6 bases left in between. Germline CDR1 SEHNR, CDR2 FQNEAQ (reference sequence). Together with reference TRBV7-9 and TRBJ1-5, the CDR3 gives the full variable domain: DTGVSQNPRHKITKRGQNVTFRCDPISEHNRLYWYRQTLGQGPEFLTYFQNEAQLEKSRLLSDRFSAERPKGSFSTLEIQRTEQGDSAMYLCASSLGTEPQHFGDGTRLSIL.

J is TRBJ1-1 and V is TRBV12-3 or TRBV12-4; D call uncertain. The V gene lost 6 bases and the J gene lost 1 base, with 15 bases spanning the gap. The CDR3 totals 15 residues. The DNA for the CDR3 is TGTGCCAGCAGACTCATAGCCGGAGAGAACACTGAAGCTTTCTTT. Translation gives CASRLIAGENTEAFF.

The CDR3 loop is CASSRTGNQPQHF. CDR3 bases: TGTGCCAGCAGCCGGACGGGAAATCAGCCCCAGCATTTT. The chain recombines TRBV7-8 with TRBJ1-5, with D unresolved. The V and J ends lost 5 bases and 4 bases respectively, with 9 bases between them. The CDR3 runs 13 residues. In germline, CDR1 is SGHVS, CDR2 FQNEAQ. Combining the CDR3 with reference TRBV7-8 and TRBJ1-5 gives the whole variable domain GAGVSQSPRYKVAKRGQDVALRCDPISGHVSLFWYQQALGQGPEFLTYFQNEAQLDKSGLPSDRFFAERPEGSVSTLKIQRTQQEDSAVYLCASSRTGNQPQHFGDGTRLSIL.

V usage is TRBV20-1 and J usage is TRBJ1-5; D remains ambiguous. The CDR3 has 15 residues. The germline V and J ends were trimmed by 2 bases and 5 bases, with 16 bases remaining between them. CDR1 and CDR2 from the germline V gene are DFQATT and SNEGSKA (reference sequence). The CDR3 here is CSARNGLVGHQPQHF. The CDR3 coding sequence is TGCAGTGCTAGAAACGGACTAGTCGGCCATCAGCCCCAGCATTTT.

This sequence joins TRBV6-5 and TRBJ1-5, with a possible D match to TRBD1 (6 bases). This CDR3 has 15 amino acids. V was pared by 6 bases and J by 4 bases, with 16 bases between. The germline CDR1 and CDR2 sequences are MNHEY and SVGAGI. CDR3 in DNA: TGTGCCAGCAGACTTTACAGGGACCCGAATCAGCCCCAGCATTTT. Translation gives CASRLYRDPNQPQHF.

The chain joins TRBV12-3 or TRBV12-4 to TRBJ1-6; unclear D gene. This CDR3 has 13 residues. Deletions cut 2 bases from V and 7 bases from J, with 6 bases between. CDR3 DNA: TGTGCCAGCAGTTTAAAAAGGAATTCACCCCTCCACTTT. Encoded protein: CASSLKRNSPLHF.

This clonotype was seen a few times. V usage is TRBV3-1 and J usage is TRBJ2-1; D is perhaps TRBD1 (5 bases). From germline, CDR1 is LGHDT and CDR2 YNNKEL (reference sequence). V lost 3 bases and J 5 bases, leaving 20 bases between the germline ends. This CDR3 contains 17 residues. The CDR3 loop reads CASSQARMTWGHNEQFF. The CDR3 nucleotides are TGTGCCAGCAGCCAGGCCCGGATGACCTGGGGCCACAATGAGCAGTTCTTC.

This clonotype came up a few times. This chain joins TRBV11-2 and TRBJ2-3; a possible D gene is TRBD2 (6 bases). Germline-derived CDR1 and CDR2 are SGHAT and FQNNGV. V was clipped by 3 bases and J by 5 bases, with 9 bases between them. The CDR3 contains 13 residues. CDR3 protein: CASSFYGGDTQYF. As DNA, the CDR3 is TGTGCCAGCAGCTTTTACGGGGGAGATACGCAGTATTTT.

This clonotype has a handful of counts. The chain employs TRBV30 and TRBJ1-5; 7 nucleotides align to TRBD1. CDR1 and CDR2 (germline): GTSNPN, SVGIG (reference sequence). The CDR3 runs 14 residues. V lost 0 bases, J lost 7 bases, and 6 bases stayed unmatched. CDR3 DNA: TGTGCCTGGAGTGTAGGACAGGCGGGACAGCCCCAGCATTTT. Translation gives CAWSVGQAGQPQHF. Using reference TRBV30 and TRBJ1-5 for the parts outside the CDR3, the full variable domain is SQTIHQWPATLVQPVGSPLSLECTVEGTSNPNLYWYRQAAGRGLQLLFYSVGIGQISSEVPQNLSASRPQDRQFILSSKKLLLSDSGFYLCAWSVGQAGQPQHFGDGTRLSIL.

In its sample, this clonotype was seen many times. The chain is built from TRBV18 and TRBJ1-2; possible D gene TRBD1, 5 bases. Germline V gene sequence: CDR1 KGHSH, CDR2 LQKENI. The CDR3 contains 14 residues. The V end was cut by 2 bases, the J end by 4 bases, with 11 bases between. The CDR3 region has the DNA TGTGCCAGCTCACCAGTTCGGGGGAGCTATGGCTACACCTTC. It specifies CASSPVRGSYGYTF.

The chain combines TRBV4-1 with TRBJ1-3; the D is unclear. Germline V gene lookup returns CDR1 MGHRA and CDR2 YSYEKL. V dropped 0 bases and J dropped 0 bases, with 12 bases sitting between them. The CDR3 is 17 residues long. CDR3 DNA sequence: TGCGCCAGCAGCCAAGATAATGGGCAGCTCTCTGGAAACACCATATATTTT. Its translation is CASSQDNGQLSGNTIYF.

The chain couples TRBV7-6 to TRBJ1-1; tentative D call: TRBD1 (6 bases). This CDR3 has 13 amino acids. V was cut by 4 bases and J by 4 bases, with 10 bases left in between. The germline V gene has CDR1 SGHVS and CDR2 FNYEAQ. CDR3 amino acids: CASSSQDSTEAFF. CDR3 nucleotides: TGTGCCAGCAGCTCCCAGGACAGCACTGAAGCTTTCTTT.

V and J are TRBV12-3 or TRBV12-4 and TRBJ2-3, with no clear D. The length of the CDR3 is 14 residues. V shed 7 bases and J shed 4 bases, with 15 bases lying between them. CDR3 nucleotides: TGTGCCAGCACCGCCGTGGCCGGGCCAGATACGCAGTATTTT. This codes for CASTAVAGPDTQYF.

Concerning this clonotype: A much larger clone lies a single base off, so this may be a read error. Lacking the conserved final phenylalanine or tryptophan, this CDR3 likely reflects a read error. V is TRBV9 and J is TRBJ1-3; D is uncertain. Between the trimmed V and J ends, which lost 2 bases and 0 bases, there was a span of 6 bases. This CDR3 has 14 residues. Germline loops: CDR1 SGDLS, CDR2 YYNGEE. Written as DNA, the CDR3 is TGTGCCAGCAGCGTTACGGACTCTGGAAACACCATATATTCT. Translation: CASSVTDSGNTIYS.

The CDR3 protein is CASSWKGQGANEKLFF. The DNA of the CDR3 is TGTGCCAGCAGCTGGAAAGGACAGGGAGCTAATGAAAAACTGTTTTTT. This rearrangement joins TRBV7-9 to TRBJ1-4; the match to TRBD1 covers 8 bases. The CDR3 is 16 residues long. Germline V gene lookup returns CDR1 SEHNR and CDR2 FQNEAQ (reference sequence). Trimming removed 4 bases from V and 3 bases from J; junction bases left unmatched: 7. The variable domain in full, completed from reference TRBV7-9 and TRBJ1-4, reads DTGVSQNPRHKITKRGQNVTFRCDPISEHNRLYWYRQTLGQGPEFLTYFQNEAQLEKSRLLSDRFSAERPKGSFSTLEIQRTEQGDSAMYLCASSWKGQGANEKLFFGSGTQLSVL.

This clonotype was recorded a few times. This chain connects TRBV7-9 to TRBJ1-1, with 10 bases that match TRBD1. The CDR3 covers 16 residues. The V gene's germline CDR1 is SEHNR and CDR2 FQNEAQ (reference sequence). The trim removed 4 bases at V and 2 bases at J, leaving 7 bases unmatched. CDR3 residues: CASSSGQGGFNTEAFF. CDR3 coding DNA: TGTGCCAGCAGCTCAGGACAGGGGGGATTCAACACTGAAGCTTTCTTT.

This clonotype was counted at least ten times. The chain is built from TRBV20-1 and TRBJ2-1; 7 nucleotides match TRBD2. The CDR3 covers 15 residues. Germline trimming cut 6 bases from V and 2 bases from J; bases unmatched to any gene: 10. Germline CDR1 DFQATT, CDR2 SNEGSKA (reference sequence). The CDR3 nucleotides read TGCAGTGCCGATGCCTGGCGGGGGACCTACAATGAGCAGTTCTTC. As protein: CSADAWRGTYNEQFF.

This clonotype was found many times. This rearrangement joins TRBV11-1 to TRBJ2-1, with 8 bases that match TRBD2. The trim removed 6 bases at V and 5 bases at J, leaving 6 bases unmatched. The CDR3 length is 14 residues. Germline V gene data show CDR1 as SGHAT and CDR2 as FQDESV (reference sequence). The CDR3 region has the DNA TGTGCCAGCAGGGTGGCGGGGGGCCACAATGAGCAGTTCTTC. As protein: CASRVAGGHNEQFF. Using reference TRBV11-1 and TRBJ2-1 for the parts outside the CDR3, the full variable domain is EAEVAQSPRYKITEKSQAVAFWCDPISGHATLYWYRQILGQGPELLVQFQDESVVDDSQLPKDRFSAERLKGVDSTLKIQPAELGDSAMYLCASRVAGGHNEQFFGPGTRLTVL.